One TCR beta chain is described in this entry. Its specificity is not known. Primed by a sample-barcoded 5' primer and a J-beta primer mix, a second PCR proceeded for about 7 to 11 cycles. Researchers report that each sample yielded at least 3 million CDR3-containing paired-end reads. TCRdb reprocessed the 5' RACE reads via MiXCR and lists one record per CDR3 protein. The sample records roughly 1.5 million distinct CDR3 sequences, around 40% being singletons. Germline CDR1 and CDR2: MDHEN and SYDVKM. The CDR3 length is 14 residues. V lost 2 bases and J lost 5, with 12 bases in between. Donors gave roughly 9.1 milliliters of peripheral blood apiece. The data stem from a study of blood T cells in healthy people across ages. Study results and limitations: Diversity was estimated from one million T cells, and these estimates were considered underestimates.

The chain carries TRBV28 and TRBJ1-2; the D is unclear. The material sequenced was blood. The TCR sequence derives from a woman younger than 35 in good health. The CDR3 loop reads CASSLRRLGYGYTF. The CDR3 bases are TGTGCCAGCAGTTTACGTAGGTTGGGGTATGGCTACACCTTC.